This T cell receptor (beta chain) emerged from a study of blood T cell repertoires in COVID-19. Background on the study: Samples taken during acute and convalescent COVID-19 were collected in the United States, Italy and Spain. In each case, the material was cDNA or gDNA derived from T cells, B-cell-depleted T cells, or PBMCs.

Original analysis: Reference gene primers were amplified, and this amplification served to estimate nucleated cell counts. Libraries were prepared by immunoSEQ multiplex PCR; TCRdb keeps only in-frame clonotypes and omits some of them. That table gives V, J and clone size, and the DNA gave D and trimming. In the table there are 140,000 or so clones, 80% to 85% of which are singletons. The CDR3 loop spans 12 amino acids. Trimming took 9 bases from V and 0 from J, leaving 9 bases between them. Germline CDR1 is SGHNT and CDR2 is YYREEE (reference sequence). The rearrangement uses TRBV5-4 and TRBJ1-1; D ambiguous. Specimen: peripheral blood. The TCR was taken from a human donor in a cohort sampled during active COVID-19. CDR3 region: CANLGMNTEAFF. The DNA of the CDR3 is TGTGCCAACCTCGGTATGAACACTGAAGCTTTCTTT.